This T cell receptor (beta chain) comes out of a study of shared clonotypes between healthy human individuals. Background on the study: Three plates each covered CD4 naive and memory; CD8 naive two, CD8 memory one.

Profiling relied on immunoSEQ multiplex PCR, and the TCRdb table lists in-frame clones only, not all of them. The sample lists more than 550,000 clones; 92% were seen once. This CDR3 is 16 amino acids long. J lost 0 bases, V lost 5 bases, and 6 bases had no gene match. Germline CDR1 is MNHEY and CDR2 is SMNVEV (reference sequence). Findings of the study overall: Rarefaction revealed incomplete sorted-subset sequencing despite large depth.

Naive CD8 cells lacked CD45RO, underwent positive selection for CCR7 and left out terminally differentiated effector memory CD45RA+ cells. Worth noting for this clone: Its target is not known.

The V gene is TRBV27, the J gene TRBJ2-3; the match to TRBD2 covers 9 bases. The sequence derives from a man between 25 and 39 years old in good health. The sequencing sample was made of naive CD8+ T cells sorted from blood. CDR3 nucleotides: TGTGCCAGCAGTCCCATAGCGGGAGTGAGCACAGATACGCAGTATTTT. It translates to CASSPIAGVSTDTQYF.